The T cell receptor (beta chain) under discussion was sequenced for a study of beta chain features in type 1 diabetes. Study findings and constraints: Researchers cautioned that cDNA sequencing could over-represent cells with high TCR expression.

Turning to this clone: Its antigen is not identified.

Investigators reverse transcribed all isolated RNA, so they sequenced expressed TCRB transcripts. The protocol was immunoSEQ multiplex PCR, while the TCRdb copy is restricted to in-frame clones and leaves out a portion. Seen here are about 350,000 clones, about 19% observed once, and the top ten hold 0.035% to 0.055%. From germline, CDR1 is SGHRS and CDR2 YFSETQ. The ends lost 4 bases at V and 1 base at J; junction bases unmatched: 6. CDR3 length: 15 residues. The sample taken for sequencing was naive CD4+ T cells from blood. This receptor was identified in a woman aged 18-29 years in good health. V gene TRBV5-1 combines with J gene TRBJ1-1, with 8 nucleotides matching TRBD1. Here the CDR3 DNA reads TGCGCCAGCAGCGACCCGACAGGGGCGAACACTGAAGCTTTCTTT. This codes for CASSDPTGANTEAFF.